This T cell receptor beta chain was retrieved from a study of T cells in women clearing cervical HPV infection. Clones were sequenced by immunoSEQ multiplex PCR, and TCRdb holds only the in-frame ones, with some missing. The ten top clones account for over 7.5%, within a sample of about 22,000 clones. The sequencing input was blood buffy coat. The TCR comes from a woman between 18 and 70 years old with a cervical HPV16 infection that either progressed to CIN3+ or cleared (not recorded which).

The CDR3 DNA, read in part, is TGCAGCGTGCCCGGGACTAGCGGGGGGGCCGGGCGCACC. It specifies CSVPGTSGGAGRT. The complete CDR3 sequence is CSVPGTSGGAGRTQYF. The chain combines TRBV29-1 with TRBJ2-5; 16 positions agree with TRBD2. The CDR3 end falls 3 residues outside the read, so it is completed with the germline J gene. The CDR3 spans 16 residues. Germline V gives CDR1 SQVTM, CDR2 ANQGSEA.